This is a list of T cell receptor beta chains from one sample in a study of T cells in Graves' hyperthyroidism and ophthalmopathy. TCRdb re-called the multiplex PCR reads through MiXCR, storing one row per CDR3 protein. The repertoire has roughly 500,000 distinct CDR3 sequences, 22% of them found once; the top ten carry approximately 54%. The material sequenced was blood. These receptors were taken from a woman between 70 and 85 years old with Graves' ophthalmopathy. Each CDR3 is given with its conserved first and last residue. D genes are given only for firm matches. Clone size, where shown, is once, few, many, or a class for clones that have expanded.

clone_size,j_call,v_call,d_call,cdr3_nt,cdr3_aa
-,TRBJ2-1,TRBV6-5,TRBD1,TGTGCCAGCAGTTACTCGACAGGGGGCCACAATGAGCGGTTCTTC,CASSYSTGGHNERFF
-,TRBJ2-7,TRBV9,-,TGTGCCAGCAGCATGGGACATGACTACGAGCAGTACTTC,CASSMGHDYEQYF
few,TRBJ1-2,TRBV12-3/TRBV12-4,-,TGTGCCAGCAGTTTTGGCCCTCCTAACTATGGCTACACCTTC,CASSFGPPNYGYTF
-,TRBJ2-2,TRBV4-2,-,TGTGCCAGCAGCCAAGGGCAGGCCGGGGAGCTGTTTTTT,CASSQGQAGELFF
-,TRBJ2-7,TRBV5-1,TRBD1,TGCGCCAGCAGCCCGGACAGGGGTCAGAAGCAGTACTTC,CASSPDRGQKQYF
-,TRBJ1-6,TRBV2,-,TGTGCCAGCAGTGCGGACAGTTGGGGGAATTCACCCCTCCACTTT,CASSADSWGNSPLHF
-,TRBJ2-1,TRBV30,-,TGTGCCTGGAGTTCCCTTGCGGGGGCTGGGCAGTTCTTC,CAWSSLAGAGQFF
-,TRBJ2-5,TRBV19,TRBD2,TGTGCCAGTAGTGCCACTCGACTAGCTTCGGAGACCCAGTACTTC,CASSATRLASETQYF
-,TRBJ1-1,TRBV6-1,-,TGTGCCAGCAGTCCTGAGTGGGGAGGGACTGAAGCTTTCTTT,CASSPEWGGTEAFF
-,TRBJ2-1,TRBV5-1,-,TGCGCCAGCAGCTTGGTATCTAGCTCCCCGAAGAATGAGCAGTTCTTC,CASSLVSSSPKNEQFF